A single sample gave rise to the 23 T cell receptor beta chains below, sequenced in a study of human T cells and chemical hapten exposure. TCRdb redid the calling of the RACE reads with MiXCR, one entry per CDR3 protein. The sample has some 200,000 distinct CDR3 sequences; roughly 30% are singletons. Time point of the sample: pre-sensitization, week 0. The treatment is: therapeutic diphenylcyclopropenone sensitization with weekly scalp DPC. Sequenced here: whole blood, sampled in connection with sensitization to the hapten diphenylcyclopropenone (DPC). Source of these receptors: a woman in her 30s with alopecia areata. Some clones in this sample may be carry-over from other donors' samples.

The chain recombines TRBV4-3 with TRBJ1-1; D unresolved. From germline, CDR1 is LGHNA and CDR2 YSLEER. The length of the CDR3 is 13 residues. V lost 0 bases, J lost 3 bases, and 5 bases lay in between. The CDR3 is CASSQDSDTEAFF. In DNA, the CDR3 is TGCGCCAGCAGCCAAGATTCGGACACTGAAGCTTTCTTT.

This rearrangement joins TRBV27 to TRBJ1-2, with D uncertain. Trimming shortened V by 0 bases and J by 4 bases, and 9 bases separated the two germline ends. Germline lookup yields CDR1 MNHEY and CDR2 SMNVEV (reference sequence). The CDR3 is 14 residues long. CDR3 amino acids: CASSLSGHSYGYTF. In nucleotides, the CDR3 is TGTGCCAGCAGTTTATCCGGGCATAGCTATGGCTACACCTTC.

The V gene is TRBV29-1, the J gene TRBJ2-1; 10 nucleotides align to TRBD2. This CDR3 has 14 residues. Trimming took 7 bases from V and 2 from J; bases not matched to a gene: 5. CDR1 and CDR2 from the germline V gene are SQVTM and ANQGSEA. CDR3 region: CSAGLADTYNEQFF. In nucleotides, the CDR3 is TGCAGCGCCGGACTAGCGGATACCTACAATGAGCAGTTCTTC.

This clonotype was picked up a small number of times. The V gene is TRBV10-3, the J gene TRBJ2-1, with D perhaps matching TRBD2 (5 bases). The CDR3 spans 15 residues. Trimming removed 10 bases at V and 4 bases at J, with 20 bases between. Germline V CDR1 and CDR2: ENHRY, SYGVKD. The CDR3 protein is CATGNKPGPYNEQFF. In nucleotides, the CDR3 is TGTGCCACCGGGAACAAACCCGGCCCGTACAATGAGCAGTTCTTC.

The genes are TRBV5-1 and TRBJ2-3; TRBD1 is a possible D gene (6 bases). CDR3 length equals 17 residues. Germline V gene sequence: CDR1 SGHRS, CDR2 YFSETQ. Trimming left V 3 bases short and J 4 bases short, with 21 bases between. CDR3 in amino acids: CASSSKGGSTQSDTQYF. The CDR3 coding sequence is TGCGCCAGCAGCTCCAAAGGGGGATCTACTCAATCAGATACGCAGTATTTT. Full variable domain (remainder filled in from reference TRBV5-1 and TRBJ2-3): KAGVTQTPRYLIKTRGQQVTLSCSPISGHRSVSWYQQTPGQGLQFLFEYFSETQRNKGNFPGRFSGRQFSNSRSEMNVSTLELGDSALYLCASSSKGGSTQSDTQYFGPGTRLTVL.

Only a few counts were recorded for this clonotype. The genes are TRBV5-1 and TRBJ1-2; 7 bases agree with TRBD1. Unmatched junction bases numbered 7, after V lost 4 bases and J lost 4 bases. The CDR3 covers 14 residues. CDR1 is SGHRS and CDR2 is YFSETQ in the germline V gene. CDR3 protein: CASSQGQSIYGYTF. The CDR3 DNA is TGCGCCAGCAGCCAGGGACAGAGTATCTATGGCTACACCTTC.

This rearrangement joins TRBV29-1 to TRBJ2-1; TRBD2 is a possible D gene (6 bases). Germline V lookup: CDR1 SQVTM, CDR2 ANQGSEA. The length of the CDR3 is 14 residues. V lost 6 bases and J lost 3, with 15 bases in between. The CDR3 reads CSVPLFSGYNEQFF. Written as DNA, the CDR3 is TGCAGCGTCCCTCTCTTTAGCGGCTACAATGAGCAGTTCTTC.

This clonotype was seen only a few times. The CDR3 region has the DNA TGTGCCAGCAGTCAAGAGGGGCAAGATACGCAGTATTTT. It encodes CASSQEGQDTQYF. The V call is TRBV28, the J call TRBJ2-3; D is perhaps TRBD1 or TRBD2 (5 bases each). Germline CDR1 and CDR2: MDHEN and SYDVKM. Trimming took 5 bases from V and 5 from J, leaving 11 bases between them. The CDR3 runs 13 residues.

As for this clonotype: A junction end diverges from the germline sequence, so it may reflect a read error. The CDR3 coding sequence is TGCAGCGTTGTACCGGGACAGGGGGCGAGCACTGAAACTTTCTTT. As protein: CSVVPGQGASTETFF. The rearrangement links TRBV29-1 to TRBJ1-1; 12 bases fit TRBD1. Germline lookup yields CDR1 SQVTM and CDR2 ANQGSEA. The CDR3 covers 15 residues.

The chain employs TRBV4-3 and TRBJ2-2; D remains unclear. This CDR3 region has 14 residues. The V and J ends lost 3 bases and 4 bases respectively, with 9 bases between them. Germline assignment: CDR1 LGHNA and CDR2 YSLEER. In nucleotides, the CDR3 is TGCGCCAGCAGCCACGGGTTCGTCACCGGGGAGCTGTTTTTT. Its protein is CASSHGFVTGELFF.

This clonotype was seen a handful of times. The rearrangement uses TRBV7-3 and TRBJ1-1, with TRBD1 matching over 12 bases. Germline CDR1 and CDR2: SGHTA and FQGTGA. The CDR3 sequence is 16 residues long. V lost 1 base and J lost 5; bases outside the gene matches: 5. CDR3 residues: CASSLRGDRGRTEAFF. The CDR3 nucleotides are TGTGCCAGCAGCTTAAGGGGGGACAGGGGGCGAACTGAAGCTTTCTTT.

This chain links TRBV7-2 with TRBJ2-5, with 7 positions matching TRBD1. Germline CDR1 reads SGHTA; CDR2 reads FQGNSA. CDR3 length equals 14 residues. Trimming cost V 4 bases and J 5 bases; bases outside gene matches: 7. The CDR3 nucleotides are TGTGCCAGCAGCTCGCAGACAGGGCGGGAGACCCAGTACTTC. This gives the protein CASSSQTGRETQYF. Together with reference TRBV7-2 and TRBJ2-5, the CDR3 gives the full variable domain: GAGVSQSPSNKVTEKGKDVELRCDPISGHTALYWYRQSLGQGLEFLIYFQGNSAPDKSGLPSDRFSAERTGGSVSTLTIQRTQQEDSAVYLCASSSQTGRETQYFGPGTRLLVL.

This clonotype was recorded a few times. This chain joins TRBV27 and TRBJ1-6; D is uncertain. This CDR3 is built from 14 residues. Trimming took off 6 bases at V and 7 bases at J, with 13 bases between the two ends. CDR1 MNHEY and CDR2 SMNVEV come from the germline V gene (reference sequence). The CDR3 DNA reads TGTGCCAGCAGGACAATGACGGGGAATTCACCCCTCCACTTT. Its protein product is CASRTMTGNSPLHF.

This chain links TRBV29-1 with TRBJ1-2; a possible D gene is TRBD1 (5 bases). V shed 3 bases and J shed 3 bases, with 17 bases lying between them. The CDR3 is made up of 15 amino acids. Germline lookup yields CDR1 SQVTM and CDR2 ANQGSEA. CDR3 in DNA: TGCAGCGTTGAGTCGGGGGAATGGATTGACTATGGCTACACCTTC. Translated: CSVESGEWIDYGYTF.

This clonotype was recorded many times. The chain links TRBV20-1 to TRBJ2-1; 14 nucleotides align to TRBD2. The CDR3 length is 15 residues. The germline V gene has CDR1 DFQATT and CDR2 SNEGSKA (reference sequence). J lost 5 bases, V lost 3 bases, and 3 bases had no gene match. The CDR3 coding sequence is TGCAGTGCTAGTGGGACTAGCGGGGGTAACAATGAGCAGTTCTTC. Its translation is CSASGTSGGNNEQFF.

The chain combines TRBV10-2 with TRBJ1-3; D is unresolved. CDR3 length equals 12 residues. The V end lost 3 bases, the J end lost 6 bases, and 6 bases lay between the germline ends. Germline loops: CDR1 WSHSY, CDR2 SAAADI. CDR3 bases: TGCGCCAGCAGTGACATGGAAAACACCATATATTTT. Encoded protein: CASSDMENTIYF.

This chain uses TRBV5-1 with TRBJ1-2; TRBD1 might be the D (5 bases). Deletions cut 0 bases from V and 2 bases from J, with 8 bases between. This CDR3 spans 14 amino acids. Germline V CDR1 and CDR2: SGHRS, YFSETQ. The CDR3 DNA follows: TGCGCCAGCAGCTTGGCCAGGGAGAACTATGGCTACACCTTC. This codes for CASSLARENYGYTF.

This sequence joins TRBV5-1 and TRBJ1-3; D is unresolved. Looked up from germline, CDR1 is SGHRS and CDR2 is YFSETQ. The V end was cut by 4 bases, the J end by 8 bases, with 19 bases between. This CDR3 contains 15 residues. The CDR3 DNA reads TGCGCCAGCAGCCCTATTGGTCTCTCGGTGGACACCATATATTTT. Its translation is CASSPIGLSVDTIYF.

This clonotype was seen only a few times. The rearrangement joins TRBV29-1 to TRBJ2-3, with D uncertain. The CDR3 is made up of 13 amino acids. V shed 4 bases and J shed 3 bases, with 11 bases lying between them. The germline gives CDR1 SQVTM, CDR2 ANQGSEA. The CDR3 here is CSVGRGETDTQYF. The CDR3 coding sequence is TGCAGCGTTGGCCGTGGGGAAACAGATACGCAGTATTTT.

This clonotype appeared a single time. The chain links TRBV29-1 to TRBJ2-7; 14 bases line up with TRBD2. V shed 7 bases, J shed 0 bases, and the junction held 11 bases outside the gene matches. Germline assignment: CDR1 SQVTM and CDR2 ANQGSEA. This CDR3 comprises 17 residues. The CDR3 DNA reads TGCAGCGCGTTCGGGACTAGCGGGAGTGGGAGCTCCTACGAGCAGTACTTC. Its protein is CSAFGTSGSGSSYEQYF.

This clonotype was found once. The genes are TRBV7-2 and TRBJ1-2; D gene uncertain. The CDR3 has 13 residues. Germline V gene lookup returns CDR1 SGHTA and CDR2 FQGNSA. Trimming took off 1 base at V and 6 bases at J, with 9 bases between the two ends. Written as DNA, the CDR3 is TGTGCCAGCAGCTTAGTTGGGTGGAATGGCTACACCTTC. Translation gives CASSLVGWNGYTF.

This clonotype came up a few times. The chain joins TRBV5-6 to TRBJ2-7; D is ambiguous. CDR1 is SGHDT and CDR2 is YYEEEE in the germline V gene. The CDR3 extends over 13 amino acids. V lost 2 bases and J lost 2, with 8 bases in between. CDR3 amino acids: CASSLPGTYEQYF. In nucleotides, the CDR3 is TGTGCCAGCAGCTTACCTGGGACCTACGAGCAGTACTTC. The complete variable domain, with remaining parts taken from reference TRBV5-6 and TRBJ2-7, reads DAGVTQSPTHLIKTRGQQVTLRCSPKSGHDTVSWYQQALGQGPQFIFQYYEEEERQRGNFPDRFSGHQFPNYSSELNVNALLLGDSALYLCASSLPGTYEQYFGPGTRLTVT.

This clonotype was counted at least ten times. The V call is TRBV28, the J call TRBJ2-3; 12 bases line up with TRBD2. Germline CDR1 MDHEN, CDR2 SYDVKM. The CDR3 sequence is 16 residues long. The V and J ends lost 6 bases and 9 bases, in that order; junction bases with no gene match: 13. CDR3 protein: CASRVSLAGGQGTQYF. The CDR3 bases are TGTGCCAGCAGGGTGTCCCTAGCGGGGGGGCAAGGGACGCAGTATTTT.